This TCR beta chain was sequenced in a study of blood T cells in healthy people across ages. Germline V CDR1 and CDR2: MDHEN, SYDVKM. V trimming: 4 bases; J trimming: 2 bases; junction bases outside the gene matches: 2. This CDR3 spans 15 amino acids. With a J-beta primer mix and a sample-barcoded 5' primer, a second PCR ran roughly 6 to 11 cycles. TCRdb passed the 5' RACE reads through MiXCR, listing each CDR3 protein once. The sample consists of some 760,000 distinct CDR3 sequences, roughly 25% of them appearing once. The same data also contributed to another study, on T cells of mothers and their children. That work adds: The study recruited three healthy Caucasian mothers and their six children as donors. The whole RNA yield was converted to cDNA, around 1.5 ug per 15 ul. Each child gave 2.5 million to 3.5 million TCR beta CDR3 reads (each mother, over 9.5 million). No clone of persistent microchimeric T cells was detected.

The chain couples TRBV28 to TRBJ1-4; the match to TRBD1 covers 9 bases. This clonotype was sampled from a boy aged 5 to 17 in good health. The sample was blood. Here the CDR3 DNA reads TGTGCCAGCAGTTGGACAGGGGTCACTAATGAAAAACTGTTTTTT. This sequence encodes CASSWTGVTNEKLFF. The complete variable domain, with remaining parts taken from reference TRBV28 and TRBJ1-4, reads DVKVTQSSRYLVKRTGEKVFLECVQDMDHENMFWYRQDPGLGLRLIYFSYDVKMKEKGDIPEGYSVSREKKERFSLILESASTNQTSMYLCASSWTGVTNEKLFFGSGTQLSVL.